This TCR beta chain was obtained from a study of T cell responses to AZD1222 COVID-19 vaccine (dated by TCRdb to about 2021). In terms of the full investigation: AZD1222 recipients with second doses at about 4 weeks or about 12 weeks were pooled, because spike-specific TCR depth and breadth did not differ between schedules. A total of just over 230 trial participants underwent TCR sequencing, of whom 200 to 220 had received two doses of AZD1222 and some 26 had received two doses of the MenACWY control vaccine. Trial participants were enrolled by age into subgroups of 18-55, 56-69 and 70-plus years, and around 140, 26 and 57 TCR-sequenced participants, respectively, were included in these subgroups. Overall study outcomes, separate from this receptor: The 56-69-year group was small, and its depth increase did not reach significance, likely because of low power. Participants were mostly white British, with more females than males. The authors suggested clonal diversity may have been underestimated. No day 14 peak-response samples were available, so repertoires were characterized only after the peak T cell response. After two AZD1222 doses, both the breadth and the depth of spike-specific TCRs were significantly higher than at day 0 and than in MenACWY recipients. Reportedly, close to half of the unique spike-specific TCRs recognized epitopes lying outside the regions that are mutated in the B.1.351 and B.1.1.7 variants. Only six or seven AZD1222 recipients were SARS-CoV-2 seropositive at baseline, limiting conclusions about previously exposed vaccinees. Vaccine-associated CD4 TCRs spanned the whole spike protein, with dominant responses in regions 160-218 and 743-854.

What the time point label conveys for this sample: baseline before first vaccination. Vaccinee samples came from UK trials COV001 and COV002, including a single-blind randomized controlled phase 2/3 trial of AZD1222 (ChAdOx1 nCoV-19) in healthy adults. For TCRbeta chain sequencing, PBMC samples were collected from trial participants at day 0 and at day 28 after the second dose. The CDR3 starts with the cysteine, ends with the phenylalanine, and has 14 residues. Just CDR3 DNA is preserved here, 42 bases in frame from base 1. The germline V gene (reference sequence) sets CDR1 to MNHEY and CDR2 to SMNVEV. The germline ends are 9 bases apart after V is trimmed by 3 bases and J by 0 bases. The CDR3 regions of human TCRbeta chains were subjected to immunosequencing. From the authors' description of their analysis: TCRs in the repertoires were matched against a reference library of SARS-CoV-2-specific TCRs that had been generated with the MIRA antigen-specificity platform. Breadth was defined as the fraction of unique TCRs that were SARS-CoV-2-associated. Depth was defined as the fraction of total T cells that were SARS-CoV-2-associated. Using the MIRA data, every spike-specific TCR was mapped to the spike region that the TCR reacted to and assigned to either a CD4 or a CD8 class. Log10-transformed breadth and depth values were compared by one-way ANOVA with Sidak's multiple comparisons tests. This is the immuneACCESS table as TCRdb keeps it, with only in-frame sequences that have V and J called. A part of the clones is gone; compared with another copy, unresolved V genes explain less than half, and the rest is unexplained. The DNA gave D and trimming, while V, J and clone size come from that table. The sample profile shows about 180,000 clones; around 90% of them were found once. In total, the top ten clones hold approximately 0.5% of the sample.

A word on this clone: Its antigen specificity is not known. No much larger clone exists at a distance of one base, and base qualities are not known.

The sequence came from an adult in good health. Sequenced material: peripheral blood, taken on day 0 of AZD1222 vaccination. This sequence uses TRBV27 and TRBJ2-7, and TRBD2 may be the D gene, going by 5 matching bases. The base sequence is TGTGCCAGCAGTTTGCAGCTAGCCTCCTACGAGCAGTACTTC. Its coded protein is CASSLQLASYEQYF.